What follows are 23 T cell receptor beta chains derived from one specimen sequenced in a study of blood T cells in healthy people across ages. The use of a sample-barcoded 5' primer and a J-beta primer mix characterized a second PCR of roughly 7 to 11 cycles. TCRdb redid the calling of the 5' RACE reads with MiXCR, one entry per CDR3 protein. The sample lists hundreds of thousands of distinct CDR3 sequences, under 40% occurring once. Sequenced input: blood. These receptors were taken from a man younger than 30 in good health.

The V call is TRBV2, the J call TRBJ1-5; possible D gene TRBD1, 6 bases. The CDR3 has 15 amino acids. Germline CDR1 is SNHLY and CDR2 is FYNNEI. V was clipped by 6 bases and J by 6 bases, with 18 bases between them. CDR3 sequence: CASSGDIKSGQPQHF. The DNA of the CDR3 is TGTGCCAGCAGCGGGGACATCAAAAGTGGTCAGCCCCAGCATTTT.

This clonotype occurred a few times. This rearrangement joins TRBV20-1 to TRBJ2-1; possibly TRBD1 or TRBD2 for D (5 bases each). Germline-derived CDR1 and CDR2 are DFQATT and SNEGSKA (reference sequence). The V end lost 0 bases, the J end lost 8 bases, and 14 bases lay between the germline ends. The CDR3 has 14 residues. In nucleotides, the CDR3 is TGCAGTGCTAGAGATGTAGGGCGAGGGGATGAGCAGTTCTTC. Protein product: CSARDVGRGDEQFF.

This clonotype was seen many times. The rearrangement joins TRBV6-5 to TRBJ2-7, with D possibly matching TRBD1 (6 bases). Germline V gene sequence: CDR1 MNHEY, CDR2 SVGAGI. V was clipped by 2 bases and J by 3 bases, with 14 bases between them. CDR3 size: 15 residues. CDR3 in DNA: TGTGCCAGCAGTTACACCGCTGAAGGGGGCTACGAGCAGTACTTC. Its protein is CASSYTAEGGYEQYF.

In its sample, this clonotype was seen a few times. The rearrangement links TRBV20-1 to TRBJ2-7; no firm D call. The J call may be wrong; the DNA end is better matched by TRBJ2-5. The CDR3 spans 10 residues. From germline, CDR1 is DFQATT and CDR2 SNEGSKA (reference sequence). Here the CDR3 reads CSAPQETQYF. CDR3 bases: TGCAGTGCACCGCAGGAGACCCAGTACTTC.

This clonotype was found a few times. The chain combines TRBV2 with TRBJ2-3; no definite D call. The CDR3 totals 9 residues. Looked up from germline, CDR1 is SNHLY and CDR2 is FYNNEI. V lost 7 bases to trimming and J lost 4 bases, with 0 bases between them. The CDR3 protein is CASTDTQYF. The DNA for the CDR3 is TGTGCCAGCACAGATACGCAGTATTTT.

This clonotype was observed a few times. The rearrangement links TRBV7-2 to TRBJ1-5; D remains unclear. In germline, CDR1 is SGHTA, CDR2 FQGNSA. The CDR3 covers 15 residues. Trimming pared 2 bases from V and 6 bases from J, leaving 14 bases between. The CDR3 reads CASSLTPGGGQPQHF. CDR3 sequence (DNA): TGTGCCAGCAGCTTAACCCCGGGAGGTGGTCAGCCCCAGCATTTT.

The V gene is TRBV20-1, the J gene TRBJ2-1, with D perhaps TRBD2 (6 bases). Trimming removed 6 bases at V and 8 bases at J, with 17 bases between. Germline assignment: CDR1 DFQATT and CDR2 SNEGSKA (reference sequence). The CDR3 is made up of 13 amino acids. The CDR3: CSAPPRGWDEQFF. In DNA, the CDR3 is TGCAGTGCCCCGCCTCGGGGGTGGGATGAGCAGTTCTTC.

This clonotype occurred once. V gene TRBV12-3 or TRBV12-4 combines with J gene TRBJ1-2, with D unresolved. The CDR3 is 14 residues long. Trimming pared 1 base from V and 8 bases from J, leaving 14 bases between. The CDR3: CASSLGAGGRGYTF. The CDR3 DNA sequence: TGTGCCAGCAGTTTAGGAGCAGGCGGACGGGGCTACACCTTC.

The chain combines TRBV19 with TRBJ2-3, with D perhaps matching TRBD1 or TRBD2 (5 bases each). V was cut by 5 bases and J by 5 bases, with 11 bases left in between. CDR3 length: 13 residues. Germline CDR1 and CDR2: LNHDA and SQIVND (reference sequence). CDR3 DNA sequence: TGTGCCAGTAGTTCCAGAGGGGAAGATACGCAGTATTTT. Amino acid sequence: CASSSRGEDTQYF.

The gene calls are TRBV11-2 and TRBJ2-1; unclear D gene. The germline CDR1 and CDR2 sequences are SGHAT and FQNNGV. The V and J ends lost 5 bases and 12 bases respectively, with 17 bases between them. The CDR3 is made up of 13 amino acids. The CDR3 sequence is CASSNHGDNRQFF. As DNA, the CDR3 is TGTGCCAGCAGCAACCACGGTGACAACAGGCAGTTCTTC.

As to this clonotype: It may be a read error: a sequence one base away is much more abundant. The V and J genes are TRBV4-3 and TRBJ1-2; D possibly corresponds to TRBD1 (5 bases). V was cut by 1 base and J by 5 bases, with 17 bases left in between. This CDR3 is built from 16 residues. Germline-derived CDR1 and CDR2 are LGHNA and YSLEER. In DNA, the CDR3 is TGCGCCAGCAGCCAAGGTTTGGAGGGGAAAGAGTATGGCTACACCTTC. This encodes CASSQGLEGKEYGYTF.

This clonotype was found many times. This chain links TRBV12-3 or TRBV12-4 with TRBJ2-3, with D perhaps TRBD1 (5 bases). The CDR3 is 12 residues long. Trimming removed 2 bases from V and 5 bases from J, with 5 bases in between. The CDR3 region is CASSLRGDTQYF. The CDR3 nucleotides read TGTGCCAGCAGTTTAAGGGGAGATACGCAGTATTTT.

V usage is TRBV10-3 and J usage is TRBJ2-1; TRBD1 might be the D (6 bases). Trimming shortened V by 10 bases and J by 4 bases, and 17 bases separated the two germline ends. Germline V gives CDR1 ENHRY, CDR2 SYGVKD. This CDR3 comprises 14 residues. As DNA, the CDR3 is TGTGCCAGCCTATCCGGGACACCTTACAATGAGCAGTTCTTC. Protein product: CASLSGTPYNEQFF.

For this clonotype: With a much larger clone just one base away, this may be a read error. This rearrangement joins TRBV25-1 to TRBJ2-7; D unresolved. The CDR3 consists of 11 residues. Germline V gene data show CDR1 as MGHDK and CDR2 as SYGVNS. The V end lost 3 bases, the J end lost 8 bases, and 8 bases lay between the germline ends. In DNA form, the CDR3 reads TGTGCCAGCAGTGAGGGAAGCAAGCAGTACTTC. Translated, it gives CASSEGSKQYF.

The chain employs TRBV12-3 or TRBV12-4 and TRBJ2-4; possible D gene TRBD2, 5 bases. V was trimmed by 8 bases and J by 0 bases, leaving 32 bases between them. The CDR3 is made up of 21 amino acids. CDR3 in DNA: TGTGCCAGCTCCCTTGTAGCGAGACTACCTACCTCATTTATAGCCAAAAACATTCAGTACTTC. Translated, it gives CASSLVARLPTSFIAKNIQYF.

The chain recombines TRBV6-1 with TRBJ2-7; D is unresolved. The germline CDR1 and CDR2 sequences are MNHNS and SASEGT. V was shortened by 1 base and J by 0 bases, with 10 bases between the two germline ends. The CDR3 runs 15 residues. CDR3 region: CASSEEVESSYEQYF. The DNA for the CDR3 is TGTGCCAGCAGTGAAGAAGTGGAGAGCTCCTACGAGCAGTACTTC.

This clonotype was counted a few times. This rearrangement joins TRBV12-3 or TRBV12-4 to TRBJ2-3; 7 bases agree with TRBD1. Trimming removed 1 base from V and 5 bases from J; junction bases left unmatched: 6. This CDR3 region has 15 residues. The CDR3 loop is CASSLEAGGVDTQYF. CDR3 nucleotides: TGTGCCAGCAGTTTAGAGGCAGGGGGTGTAGATACGCAGTATTTT.

This clonotype appeared a few times. V gene TRBV20-1 combines with J gene TRBJ2-3, with D unclear. The V end lost 6 bases, the J end lost 9 bases, and 7 bases lay between the germline ends. This CDR3 spans 9 amino acids. Germline assignment: CDR1 DFQATT and CDR2 SNEGSKA (reference sequence). The CDR3 is CSAPGTQYF. DNA for the CDR3: TGCAGTGCCCCCGGGACGCAGTATTTT.

This clonotype was recorded many times. The chain combines TRBV20-1 with TRBJ2-3; 10 bases match TRBD2. The germline V gene encodes CDR1 DFQATT and CDR2 SNEGSKA (reference sequence). V trimming: 1 base; J trimming: 0 bases; junction bases outside the gene matches: 4. CDR3 length: 16 residues. CDR3 residues: CSARASSGGSTDTQYF. CDR3 nucleotides: TGCAGTGCTAGAGCCTCTAGCGGGGGTAGCACAGATACGCAGTATTTT.

This sequence joins TRBV4-3 and TRBJ1-1; weak D call: TRBD1 (5 bases). The CDR3 has 17 residues. The V end lost 1 base, the J end lost 4 bases, and 19 bases lay between the germline ends. Germline CDR1 reads LGHNA; CDR2 reads YSLEER. CDR3 loop: CASSQVIARAKGTEAFF. The CDR3 nucleotides are TGCGCCAGCAGCCAAGTTATCGCCAGGGCTAAGGGCACTGAAGCTTTCTTT.

The table lists this clonotype with many counts. At one end the junction does not follow the germline gene, possibly because of a read error. The V and J genes are TRBV12-3 or TRBV12-4 and TRBJ2-7, with 7 bases that match TRBD1. This CDR3 is built from 13 residues. The CDR3 sequence is CASSLGPGGEQYF. The CDR3 coding sequence is TGTGCCAGCAGCTTAGGGCCAGGGGGCGAGCAGTACTTC.

The chain joins TRBV2 to TRBJ2-5, with TRBD2 matching 9 bases. The trim removed 7 bases at V and 2 bases at J, leaving 8 bases unmatched. Germline loops: CDR1 SNHLY, CDR2 FYNNEI. This CDR3 has 15 amino acids. The CDR3 loop reads CASKGLAGLQETQYF. The CDR3 DNA reads as TGTGCCAGCAAGGGTCTAGCGGGGCTTCAAGAGACCCAGTACTTC.

This clonotype was recorded at least ten times. The CDR3 DNA reads as TGTGCCAGCAGCGCCGGACCTTCTGGGACACCTTCTAGCACAGATACGCAGTATTTT. It encodes CASSAGPSGTPSSTDTQYF. The J gene is TRBJ2-3, the V gene TRBV5-6; D may be TRBD1 (6 bases). The CDR3 runs 19 residues. V lost 4 bases and J lost 0, with 24 bases in between. Per germline, CDR1 SGHDT and CDR2 YYEEEE.